This T cell receptor (beta chain) stems from a study of blood T cell repertoires in COVID-19. The overall study: T cells, B-cell-depleted T cells, or PBMCs provided the cDNA or gDNA that served as material.

Repertoires were generated with immunoSEQ multiplex PCR, while TCRdb's copy carries only in-frame clones and drops some. The table lists 400,000 to 550,000 clones, around nine tenths of them singletons. Per germline, CDR1 MGHRA and CDR2 YSYEKL. V was clipped by 7 bases and J by 4 bases, with 19 bases between them. The CDR3 contains 15 residues. The specimen sequenced was peripheral blood. This clonotype originated in a woman younger than 45 with acute or convalescent COVID-19. The rearrangement links TRBV4-1 to TRBJ2-5, with a possible D match to TRBD1 (6 bases). CDR3 nucleotide sequence: TGCGCCAGCAACCCACAACAGGGTGTTTCAGAGACCCAGTACTTC. Translation: CASNPQQGVSETQYF.